Listed below are T cell receptor beta chains from one sample, sequenced in a study of brain T cells in children with intractable seizures. TCRdb's copy holds only in-frame clones and misses some; the assay was immunoSEQ multiplex PCR. The data show under 150,000 clones, around 94% seen once. This material consisted of peripheral blood, taken at surgery. Receptor source: a boy under three years old with hemimegalencephaly and intractable seizures. Both conserved end residues are trimmed from each CDR3. Part of the rows lack a size; the others show once, few, many or a class for expanded clones.

clone_size	j_call	v_call	cdr3_aa
.	TRBJ2-3	TRBV6-2/TRBV6-3	ASSYWAGVGTDTQY
.	TRBJ2-1	TRBV19	ASSTTPSSYNEQF
.	TRBJ2-7	TRBV21-1	ASSKTQPPGGSTYEQY
.	TRBJ2-6	TRBV10-1	ASSEGVEVTGANVLT
.	TRBJ2-7	TRBV5-5	ASSLGGGRSYEQY
.	TRBJ2-1	TRBV5-1	ASSTLGGKVGSHNEQF
.	TRBJ2-7	TRBV28	ASSFPGQED
.	TRBJ2-3	TRBV5-4	ASSPKGEMGPDTQY
.	TRBJ1-2	TRBV28	ASSRNRGQNYGYT
.	TRBJ1-2	TRBV19	ASNSRDRAGYGYT
.	TRBJ2-3	TRBV7-2	ASSLEGLAGRDTQY
.	TRBJ2-7	TRBV7-9	ASSFNPMGEQY
.	TRBJ2-4	TRBV30	AWSVRAKNIQY
once	TRBJ2-1	TRBV7-3	ASSLYGNEQF
.	TRBJ2-1	TRBV19	ASSTATSGRGGNEQF
many	TRBJ2-5	TRBV7-8	ASSLVRAGRETQY
.	TRBJ2-2	TRBV24-1	ATSTDRFNTGELF
.	TRBJ1-1	TRBV2	ASSDLGTGSTEAF
.	TRBJ1-5	TRBV10-3	AISESTGNQPQH
.	TRBJ2-1	TRBV7-2	ASSWGVRETSYNEQF
.	TRBJ1-2	TRBV7-7	ASSRGQGVFYGYT
once	TRBJ2-7	TRBV27	ASSLQGGWGEQY
.	TRBJ2-5	TRBV28	ASSLSLLQETQY
.	TRBJ2-1	TRBV5-5	ASSLVVGASGRSYNEQF
.	TRBJ1-2	TRBV27	ASSLGGDSLNYGYT
once	TRBJ2-1	TRBV6-2/TRBV6-3	ASSYDTSGRPEQF
.	TRBJ2-4	TRBV6-5	ASWASEKNIQY
.	TRBJ2-1	TRBV5-1	ASSLEHEQF
.	TRBJ2-7	TRBV15	ATSRDRWGEEQY
once	TRBJ2-1	TRBV10-3	AISRLAVLSSYNEQF
.	TRBJ1-1	TRBV25-1	ASSRFQGANTEAF
.	TRBJ2-5	TRBV5-1	ASSVSLQETQY
.	TRBJ2-1	TRBV7-9	ASLLPPQREGSNEQF
.	TRBJ1-6	TRBV24-1	ATSDPRQNRGGNSPLH
.	TRBJ2-7	TRBV7-3	ASSLGEGSHYEQY
.	TRBJ1-5	TRBV9	ASGGSNQPQH
.	TRBJ2-3	TRBV27	ASSPGTGHTDTQY
.	TRBJ2-5	TRBV27	ASSPDVSPAETQY
once	TRBJ1-2	TRBV29-1	SVTDFLYYGYT
.	TRBJ2-7	TRBV28	ASSLFWGYSYEQY
.	TRBJ1-3	TRBV27	ASSLYRGNTIY
once	TRBJ2-3	TRBV24-1	ATSDSGTSGRGRTDTQY